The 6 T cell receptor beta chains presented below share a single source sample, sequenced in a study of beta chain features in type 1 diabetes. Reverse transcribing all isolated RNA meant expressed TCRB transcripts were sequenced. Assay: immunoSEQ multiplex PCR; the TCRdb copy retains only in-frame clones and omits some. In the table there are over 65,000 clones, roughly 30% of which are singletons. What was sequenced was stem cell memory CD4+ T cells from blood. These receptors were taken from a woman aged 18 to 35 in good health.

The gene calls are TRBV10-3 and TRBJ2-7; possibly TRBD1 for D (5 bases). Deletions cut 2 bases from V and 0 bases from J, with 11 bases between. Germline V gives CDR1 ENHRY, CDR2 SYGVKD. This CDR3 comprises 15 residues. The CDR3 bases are TGTGCCATCAGTGAGGGGGCGACCCGCTCCTACGAGCAGTACTTC. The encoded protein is CAISEGATRSYEQYF.

CDR3 DNA sequence: TGTGCCTGGAGTCCCCCGGACAGCCCTTCTAACTATGGCTACACCTTC. Protein: CAWSPPDSPSNYGYTF. The chain combines TRBV30 with TRBJ1-2; tentative D call: TRBD1 (6 bases). The germline V and J ends were trimmed by 2 bases and 0 bases, with 16 bases remaining between them. Per the germline V gene, CDR1 is GTSNPN and CDR2 is SVGIG (reference sequence). The CDR3 totals 16 residues. The full variable domain, with the rest looked up from reference TRBV30 and TRBJ1-2, is SQTIHQWPATLVQPVGSPLSLECTVEGTSNPNLYWYRQAAGRGLQLLFYSVGIGQISSEVPQNLSASRPQDRQFILSSKKLLLSDSGFYLCAWSPPDSPSNYGYTFGSGTRLTVV.

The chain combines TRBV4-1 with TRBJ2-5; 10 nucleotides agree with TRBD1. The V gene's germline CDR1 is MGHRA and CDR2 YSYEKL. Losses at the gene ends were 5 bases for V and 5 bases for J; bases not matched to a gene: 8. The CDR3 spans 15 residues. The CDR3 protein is CASSNRQGAWETQYF. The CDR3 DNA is TGCGCCAGCAGCAATAGACAGGGGGCCTGGGAGACCCAGTACTTC.

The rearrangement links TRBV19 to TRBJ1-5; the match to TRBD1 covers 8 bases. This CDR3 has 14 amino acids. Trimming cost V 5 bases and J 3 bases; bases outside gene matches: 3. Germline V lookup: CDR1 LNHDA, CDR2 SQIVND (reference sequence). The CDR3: CASSDRGFNQPQHF. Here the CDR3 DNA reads TGTGCCAGTAGTGACAGGGGTTTCAATCAGCCCCAGCATTTT. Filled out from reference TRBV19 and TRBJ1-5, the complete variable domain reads DGGITQSPKYLFRKEGQNVTLSCEQNLNHDAMYWYRQDPGQGLRLIYYSQIVNDFQKGDIAEGYSVSREKKESFPLTVTSAQKNPTAFYLCASSDRGFNQPQHFGDGTRLSIL.

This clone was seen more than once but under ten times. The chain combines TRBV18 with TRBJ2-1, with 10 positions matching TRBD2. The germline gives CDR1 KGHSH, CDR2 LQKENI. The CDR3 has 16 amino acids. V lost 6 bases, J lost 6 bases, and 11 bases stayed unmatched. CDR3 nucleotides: TGTGCCAGCTCCTCCCAGGGGACTAGCGTTGTCAATGAGCAGTTCTTC. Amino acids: CASSSQGTSVVNEQFF.

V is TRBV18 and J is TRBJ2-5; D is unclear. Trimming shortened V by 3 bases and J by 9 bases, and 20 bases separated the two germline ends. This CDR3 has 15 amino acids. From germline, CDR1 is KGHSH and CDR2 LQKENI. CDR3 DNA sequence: TGTGCCAGCTCACCCCAGCCCGCCCCCATCGCGGCCCAGTACTTC. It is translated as CASSPQPAPIAAQYF.